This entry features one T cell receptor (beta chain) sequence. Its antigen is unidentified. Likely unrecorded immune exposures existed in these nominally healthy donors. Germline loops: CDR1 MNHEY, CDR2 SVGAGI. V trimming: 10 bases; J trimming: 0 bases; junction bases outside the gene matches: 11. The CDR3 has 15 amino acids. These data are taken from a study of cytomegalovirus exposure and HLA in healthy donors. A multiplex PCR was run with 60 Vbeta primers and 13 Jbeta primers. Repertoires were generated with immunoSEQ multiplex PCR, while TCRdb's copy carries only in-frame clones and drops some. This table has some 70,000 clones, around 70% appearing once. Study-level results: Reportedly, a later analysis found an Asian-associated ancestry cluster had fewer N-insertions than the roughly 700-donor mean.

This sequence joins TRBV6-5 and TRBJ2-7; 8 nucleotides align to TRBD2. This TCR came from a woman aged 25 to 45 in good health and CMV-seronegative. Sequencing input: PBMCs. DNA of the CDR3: TGTGCCACCCACTTAGCGGGGACACGCTCCTACGAGCAGTACTTC. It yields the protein CATHLAGTRSYEQYF.